This record concerns one T cell receptor beta chain sequence. The data stem from a study of beta chain features in type 1 diabetes. With V trimmed by 6 bases and J by 4 bases, 6 bases remained unmatched. Per the germline V gene, CDR1 is SQVTM and CDR2 is ANQGSEA. CDR3 length: 13 residues. The whole isolated RNA underwent reverse transcription, so sequencing captured expressed TCRB transcripts. The method was immunoSEQ multiplex PCR; TCRdb's version includes in-frame clones alone and lacks a portion of them. The table lists roughly 140,000 clones, around 8% of them singletons. The sequenced sample was central memory CD4+ T cells from blood. The origin of this receptor is a man younger than 35 in good health. The rearrangement joins TRBV29-1 to TRBJ1-1; 9 nucleotides align to TRBD1. CDR3 DNA: TGCAGCGTCCATGAGACAGGGGGCACTGAAGCTTTCTTT. Translating it yields CSVHETGGTEAFF.